The 23 T cell receptor beta chains below all came from one sample that was sequenced in a study of shared clonotypes between healthy human individuals. This table comes from immunoSEQ multiplex PCR, and its TCRdb copy is limited to in-frame clones, with some not included. This repertoire shows some 470,000 clones, 76% found once; its top ten account for 10% to 15%. Material for sequencing was PBMCs. The receptors originated from a woman aged 40 to 49 in good health. Some clones in this sample may be carry-over from other donors' samples.

This clone was seen many times. The chain couples TRBV6-1 to TRBJ2-5; D gene unclear. The V gene's germline CDR1 is MNHNS and CDR2 SASEGT. The germline V and J ends were trimmed by 1 base and 5 bases, with 14 bases remaining between them. This CDR3 is 15 amino acids long. Written as DNA, the CDR3 is TGTGCCAGCAGTGAAGAGGACGGACCCCATGAGACCCAGTACTTC. It encodes CASSEEDGPHETQYF.

There are a few counts of this clone. The chain combines TRBV2 with TRBJ2-7; 9 nucleotides line up with TRBD2. The CDR3 contains 15 residues. Looked up from germline, CDR1 is SNHLY and CDR2 is FYNNEI. V trimming: 5 bases; J trimming: 2 bases; junction bases outside the gene matches: 7. The CDR3 here is CASSQSGRMPYEQYF. Here the CDR3 DNA reads TGTGCCAGCAGTCAAAGCGGGAGGATGCCCTACGAGCAGTACTTC.

This clone was recorded once. This chain links TRBV27 with TRBJ1-2; D unclear. In germline, CDR1 is MNHEY, CDR2 SMNVEV (reference sequence). V was shortened by 3 bases and J by 2 bases, with 10 bases between the two germline ends. This CDR3 is 14 amino acids long. CDR3 sequence (DNA): TGTGCCAGCAGTTTCAGGAGACTAAACTATGGCTACACCTTC. Translated, it gives CASSFRRLNYGYTF.

The chain joins TRBV30 to TRBJ1-1, with D maybe TRBD1 (6 bases). CDR3 length equals 13 residues. Trimming removed 4 bases at V and 4 bases at J, with 13 bases between. CDR1 GTSNPN and CDR2 SVGIG come from the germline V gene (reference sequence). For the CDR3, the DNA is TGTGCCTGGACCGGACAGAGCCTCACTGAAGCTTTCTTT. Translated, it gives CAWTGQSLTEAFF.

The chain combines TRBV5-1 with TRBJ1-2; no firm D call. Trimming removed 1 base at V and 8 bases at J, with 12 bases between. Germline V lookup: CDR1 SGHRS, CDR2 YFSETQ. There are 13 residues in the CDR3. Written as DNA, the CDR3 is TGCGCCAGCAGCTTGTTAGGCCCCCAGGGCTACACCTTC. Encoded protein: CASSLLGPQGYTF.

This chain links TRBV11-2 with TRBJ1-3; tentatively, D is TRBD1 (6 bases). V lost 3 bases and J lost 2, with 8 bases in between. Germline CDR1 SGHAT, CDR2 FQNNGV. The CDR3 loop spans 14 amino acids. The CDR3 protein is CASSFTGPGNTIYF. The CDR3 coding sequence is TGTGCCAGCAGCTTCACAGGGCCTGGAAACACCATATATTTT.

The CDR3 sequence is CASSESWGRGIVDGYTF. For the CDR3, the DNA is TGCGCCAGCAGTGAGTCGTGGGGTAGGGGAATTGTCGACGGCTACACCTTC. This chain links TRBV10-2 with TRBJ1-2, with D perhaps matching TRBD1 (5 bases). CDR3 length equals 17 residues. Germline CDR1 WSHSY, CDR2 SAAADI. Trimming shortened V by 0 bases and J by 8 bases, and 22 bases separated the two germline ends.

This clone was seen a handful of times. This rearrangement joins TRBV5-1 to TRBJ2-7, with D perhaps TRBD1 (6 bases). Trimming stripped 1 base from V and 6 bases from J, with 11 bases between. This CDR3 contains 13 residues. Germline values: CDR1 SGHRS, CDR2 YFSETQ. CDR3 sequence: CASSLKTGSEQYF. CDR3 nucleotide sequence: TGCGCCAGCAGCTTGAAAACAGGGAGCGAGCAGTACTTC. Complete variable domain (other parts from reference TRBV5-1 and TRBJ2-7): KAGVTQTPRYLIKTRGQQVTLSCSPISGHRSVSWYQQTPGQGLQFLFEYFSETQRNKGNFPGRFSGRQFSNSRSEMNVSTLELGDSALYLCASSLKTGSEQYFGPGTRLTVT.

The gene calls are TRBV2 and TRBJ1-2; 8 bases map to TRBD1. The J segment lost 4 bases and the V segment lost 4 bases, leaving 2 bases of the junction unmatched. The germline CDR1 and CDR2 sequences are SNHLY and FYNNEI. The CDR3 sequence is 13 residues long. The CDR3 region has the DNA TGTGCCAGCAGTGTACAGGGGGGCTATGGCTACACCTTC. Translated: CASSVQGGYGYTF.

The chain has TRBV19 and TRBJ2-3; D unclear. V shed 7 bases and J shed 3 bases, with 20 bases lying between them. Per germline, CDR1 LNHDA and CDR2 SQIVND (reference sequence). This CDR3 has 16 amino acids. CDR3 residues: CASIGGRRGRTDTQYF. CDR3 bases: TGTGCCAGTATAGGCGGTCGGCGTGGAAGAACAGATACGCAGTATTTT.

This sequence joins TRBV5-4 and TRBJ1-1; maybe TRBD1 (5 bases). This CDR3 contains 14 residues. Germline CDR1 is SGHNT and CDR2 is YYREEE (reference sequence). Trimming took off 4 bases at V and 3 bases at J, with 13 bases between the two ends. This CDR3 is CASSPMRGDTEAFF. In DNA form, the CDR3 reads TGTGCCAGCAGCCCCATGCGAGGGGACACTGAAGCTTTCTTT.

This clone was seen a handful of times. The CDR3 here is CASSPTVGTEAFF. CDR3 nucleotide sequence: TGCGCCAGCAGCCCGACTGTGGGAACTGAAGCTTTCTTT. V and J are TRBV5-1 and TRBJ1-1; D is ambiguous. CDR1 and CDR2 (germline): SGHRS, YFSETQ. Trimming took off 4 bases at V and 5 bases at J, with 12 bases between the two ends. The CDR3 is made up of 13 amino acids.

Only one count was recorded for this clone. The rearrangement joins TRBV28 to TRBJ1-1; D perhaps matches TRBD1 (5 bases). This CDR3 spans 15 amino acids. The ends were cut back, 3 bases at V and 1 base at J, with 12 bases in the middle. Germline CDR1 is MDHEN and CDR2 is SYDVKM. DNA for the CDR3: TGTGCCAGCAGTTTCCGCCCGGGGCCGAACACTGAAGCTTTCTTT. Translating it yields CASSFRPGPNTEAFF.

The chain recombines TRBV15 with TRBJ1-6; D gene uncertain. The V end was cut by 0 bases, the J end by 8 bases, with 11 bases between. This CDR3 has 15 amino acids. CDR1 and CDR2 from the germline V gene are LNHNV and YYDKDF (reference sequence). The CDR3 DNA reads as TGTGCCACCAGCAGAGATGGCTGGCGGGATTCACCCCTCCACTTT. Its protein is CATSRDGWRDSPLHF.

This clone occurred once. The sample carries other DNA sequences with the same CDR3. The J gene is TRBJ1-1, the V gene TRBV5-1; D is uncertain. This CDR3 comprises 13 residues. The V gene lost 0 bases and the J gene lost 1 base, with 4 bases spanning the gap. Germline CDR1 SGHRS, CDR2 YFSETQ. The CDR3 DNA follows: TGCGCCAGCAGCTTGGGTGCGAACACTGAAGCTTTCTTT. The encoded protein is CASSLGANTEAFF. Full variable domain (rest looked up from reference TRBV5-1 and TRBJ1-1): KAGVTQTPRYLIKTRGQQVTLSCSPISGHRSVSWYQQTPGQGLQFLFEYFSETQRNKGNFPGRFSGRQFSNSRSEMNVSTLELGDSALYLCASSLGANTEAFFGQGTRLTVV.

V and J are TRBV5-4 and TRBJ2-5; D is undetermined. The closer fit of TRBJ2-7 to the DNA end suggests the J call may be wrong. CDR3 size: 13 residues. Germline loops: CDR1 SGHNT, CDR2 YYREEE (reference sequence). The CDR3 spells CASSPYQTYEQYF. The CDR3 coding sequence is TGTGCCAGCAGCCCTTACCAAACCTACGAGCAGTACTTC.

The chain couples TRBV11-2 to TRBJ1-1; 7 bases fit TRBD1. There are 14 residues in the CDR3. The trim removed 3 bases at V and 5 bases at J, leaving 6 bases unmatched. Germline assignment: CDR1 SGHAT and CDR2 FQNNGV. The CDR3 DNA reads as TGTGCCAGCAGCTTCGAGGGGGCATGGACTGAAGCTTTCTTT. This gives the protein CASSFEGAWTEAFF.

The V and J genes are TRBV29-1 and TRBJ2-3, with 12 bases aligning to TRBD2. The V gene end was trimmed by 6 bases and the J gene end by 4 bases; junction bases not matched to a gene: 5. CDR3 length: 14 amino acids. Germline CDR1 is SQVTM and CDR2 is ANQGSEA. CDR3 nucleotides: TGCAGCGTGGAGACTAGCGGGAGCCCAGATACGCAGTATTTT. Amino acids: CSVETSGSPDTQYF.

The chain carries TRBV6-5 and TRBJ2-3; D is unresolved. CDR1 and CDR2 from the germline V gene are MNHEY and SVGAGI. The CDR3 length is 11 residues. The V end lost 7 bases, the J end lost 1 base, and 3 bases lay between the germline ends. This CDR3 is CASTRTDTQYF. CDR3 nucleotides: TGTGCCAGCACCCGCACAGATACGCAGTATTTT.

V usage is TRBV7-7 and J usage is TRBJ2-3, with 13 bases aligning to TRBD2. Germline V gene data show CDR1 as SSHAT and CDR2 as FNYEAQ (reference sequence). V shed 5 bases and J 7 bases; nucleotides not matched to a gene: 6. The CDR3 spans 15 residues. CDR3 coding DNA: TGTGCCAGCAGCCCCGGACTAGCGGGAGTGTATACGCAGTATTTT. It specifies CASSPGLAGVYTQYF.

This chain links TRBV30 with TRBJ1-1, with D tentatively TRBD1 (6 bases). This CDR3 has 15 residues. Per germline, CDR1 GTSNPN and CDR2 SVGIG (reference sequence). Deletions cut 4 bases from V and 3 bases from J, with 18 bases between. The CDR3, as DNA: TGTGCCTGGATTCGGGGGCGGGGCTGGGACACTGAAGCTTTCTTT. This gives the protein CAWIRGRGWDTEAFF.

V usage is TRBV5-1 and J usage is TRBJ2-3; TRBD1 agrees at 7 bases. Trimming took 1 base from V and 0 from J; bases not matched to a gene: 14. The CDR3 has 19 amino acids. CDR1 SGHRS and CDR2 YFSETQ come from the germline V gene. The CDR3 loop is CASSLILKAGTASTDTQYF. CDR3 nucleotide sequence: TGCGCCAGCAGCTTGATATTAAAGGCCGGGACAGCGAGCACAGATACGCAGTATTTT. Combining the CDR3 with reference TRBV5-1 and TRBJ2-3 gives the whole variable domain KAGVTQTPRYLIKTRGQQVTLSCSPISGHRSVSWYQQTPGQGLQFLFEYFSETQRNKGNFPGRFSGRQFSNSRSEMNVSTLELGDSALYLCASSLILKAGTASTDTQYFGPGTRLTVL.

The rearrangement links TRBV5-1 to TRBJ2-1; D may match TRBD1 or TRBD2 (5 bases each). Trimming cost V 0 bases and J 9 bases, with 16 bases left between them. This CDR3 spans 15 amino acids. Germline V CDR1 and CDR2: SGHRS, YFSETQ. The CDR3 nucleotides are TGCGCCAGCAGCTTGGCCAATGTGGGGGTCGGTGAGCAGTTCTTC. Encoded protein: CASSLANVGVGEQFF.